The 10 T cell receptor beta chains listed next were all sequenced from one sample in a study of vaccination and CD4 T cells after COVID-19. The antigens for these receptors are not known. The treatment denotes: roughly 10-day PBMC culture with coronavirus spike peptide pools or control peptides (ViraFEST assay). Gathering of the CD4+ T cells, from the unexposed donor, took place before the COVID-19 pandemic (2011-2018). The Oncomine TCR Beta short-read assay was applied to DNA of cultured CD4+ T cells. MiXCR, applied by TCRdb to the PCR reads, yields one record per CDR3 protein. Found here are thousands of distinct CDR3 sequences, about 36% of them singletons; the top ten hold about 28%. The sample taken for sequencing was CD4+ T cells from blood, cultured in vitro. Source of these receptors: a human donor in good health.

The chain uses TRBV20-1 and TRBJ1-2; D is unclear. V lost 5 bases and J 7 bases, leaving 11 bases between the germline ends. This CDR3 contains 11 residues. CDR1 is DFQATT and CDR2 is SNEGSKA in the germline V gene (reference sequence). The CDR3 is CSASPSRGYTF. In nucleotides, the CDR3 is TGCAGTGCTTCACCCAGCCGTGGCTACACCTTC.

The chain couples TRBV6-4 to TRBJ1-6; TRBD1 is a possible D gene (6 bases). The CDR3 is 14 residues long. Trimming took off 3 bases at V and 6 bases at J, with 9 bases between the two ends. Per the germline V gene, CDR1 is MRHNA and CDR2 is SNTAGT. The CDR3 DNA is TGTGCCAGCAGTGATAGGGGGGTTAATTCACCCCTCCACTTT. Encoded protein: CASSDRGVNSPLHF.

This clonotype occurred a few times. This rearrangement joins TRBV15 to TRBJ2-1; the D is unclear. The V and J ends lost 3 bases and 7 bases respectively, with 7 bases between them. Per the germline V gene, CDR1 is LNHNV and CDR2 is YYDKDF (reference sequence). This CDR3 spans 12 amino acids. CDR3 region: CATSSHRNEQFF. The CDR3 DNA follows: TGTGCCACCAGCAGTCACCGGAATGAGCAGTTCTTC.

This CDR3 reads CASSSRGEAYNEQFF. For the CDR3, the DNA is TGTGCCAGCAGCTCTAGAGGGGAGGCCTACAATGAGCAGTTCTTC. V gene TRBV7-2 combines with J gene TRBJ2-1; D is possibly TRBD2 (6 bases). In germline, CDR1 is SGHTA, CDR2 FQGNSA. The CDR3 loop spans 15 amino acids. Trimming removed 4 bases at V and 2 bases at J, with 12 bases between.

The chain joins TRBV10-3 to TRBJ1-4, with 7 bases fitting TRBD1. The V gene end was trimmed by 9 bases and the J gene end by 6 bases; junction bases not matched to a gene: 7. From germline, CDR1 is ENHRY and CDR2 SYGVKD. CDR3 length equals 13 residues. CDR3 DNA: TGTGCCATAAGGGGGCCCGGGGATGAAAAACTGTTTTTT. Translated: CAIRGPGDEKLFF.

This chain joins TRBV6-2 or TRBV6-3 and TRBJ2-7; D might be TRBD1 or TRBD2, each matching 6 bases. The V and J ends lost 5 bases and 0 bases respectively, with 14 bases between them. CDR1 is MNHEY, CDR2 SVGEGT, per germline. The CDR3 is 15 amino acids. The DNA for the CDR3 is TGTGCCAGCAGTATTAGGGGGGCGAGCTCCTACGAGCAGTACTTC. Translation: CASSIRGASSYEQYF.

In this sample, this clonotype turned up a few times. J is TRBJ1-5 and V is TRBV19; 7 nucleotides match TRBD1. The J segment lost 5 bases and the V segment lost 1 base, leaving 8 bases of the junction unmatched. The CDR3 contains 16 residues. Per germline, CDR1 LNHDA and CDR2 SQIVND (reference sequence). The CDR3, as DNA: TGTGCCAGTAGTATAGTTACAGGGGTTAGGGATCAGCCCCAGCATTTT. Encoded protein: CASSIVTGVRDQPQHF.

The chain carries TRBV7-9 and TRBJ2-7; D is possibly TRBD1 (6 bases). V gave up 7 bases and J gave up 0 bases, with 16 bases separating them. CDR1 is SEHNR and CDR2 is FQNEAQ in the germline V gene (reference sequence). The CDR3 covers 15 residues. The CDR3 region is CASTPRGRSSYEQYF. CDR3 sequence (DNA): TGTGCCAGCACTCCCAGGGGTAGGAGCTCCTACGAGCAGTACTTC.

Only a few counts were recorded for this clonotype. The chain couples TRBV7-9 to TRBJ1-1, with unresolved D. The CDR3 runs 13 residues. Trimming pared 5 bases from V and 5 bases from J, leaving 12 bases between. Germline V gene lookup returns CDR1 SEHNR and CDR2 FQNEAQ (reference sequence). In DNA form, the CDR3 reads TGTGCCAGCAGCCAGTCAAGAGAGACTGAAGCTTTCTTT. Amino acid sequence: CASSQSRETEAFF. Full variable domain (missing parts from reference TRBV7-9 and TRBJ1-1): DTGVSQNPRHKITKRGQNVTFRCDPISEHNRLYWYRQTLGQGPEFLTYFQNEAQLEKSRLLSDRFSAERPKGSFSTLEIQRTEQGDSAMYLCASSQSRETEAFFGQGTRLTVV.

This chain links TRBV6-1 with TRBJ2-3; TRBD1 agrees at 7 bases. V was clipped by 5 bases and J by 1 base; unmatched bases: 6. The CDR3 totals 15 residues. The V gene's germline CDR1 is MNHNS and CDR2 SASEGT. The CDR3 DNA sequence: TGTGCCAGCAGTCCCGACAGGGTTGGCACAGATACGCAGTATTTT. The encoded protein is CASSPDRVGTDTQYF.